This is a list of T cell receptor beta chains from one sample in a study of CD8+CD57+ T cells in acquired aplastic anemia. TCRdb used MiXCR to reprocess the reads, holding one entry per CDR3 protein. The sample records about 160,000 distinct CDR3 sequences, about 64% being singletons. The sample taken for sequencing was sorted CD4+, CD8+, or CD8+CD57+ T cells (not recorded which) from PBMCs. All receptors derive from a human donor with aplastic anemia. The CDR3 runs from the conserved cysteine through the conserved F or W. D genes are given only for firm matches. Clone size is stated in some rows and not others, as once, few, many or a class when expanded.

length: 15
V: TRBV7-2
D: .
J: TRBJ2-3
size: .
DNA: TGTGCCAGCAGCCCTTTCCGGGGGGCTACAGATACGCAGTATTTT
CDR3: CASSPFRGATDTQYF

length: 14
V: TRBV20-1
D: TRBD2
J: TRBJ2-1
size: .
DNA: TGCAGTGCTATCCGGACTAGCGGTTACAATGAGCAGTTCTTC
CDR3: CSAIRTSGYNEQFF

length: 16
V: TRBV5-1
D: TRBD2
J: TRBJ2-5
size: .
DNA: TGCGCCAGCAGCACAAGGACTAGCTCGTACCAAGAGACCCAGTACTTC
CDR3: CASSTRTSSYQETQYF

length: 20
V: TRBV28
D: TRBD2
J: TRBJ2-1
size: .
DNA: TGTGCCAGCAGTGTCCCGTCTAGCGGGCACCCGGATGGTTCCTACAATGAGCAGTTCTTC
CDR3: CASSVPSSGHPDGSYNEQFF

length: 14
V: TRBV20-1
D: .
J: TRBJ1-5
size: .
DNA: TGCAGTGCTAGAGTCATTAGGGGGAGAAAGCCCCAGCATTTT
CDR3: CSARVIRGRKPQHF

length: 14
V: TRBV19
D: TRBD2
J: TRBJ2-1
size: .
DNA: TGTGCCAGTGTAACTAGCGGGTTTGATAATGAGCAGTTCTTC
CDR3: CASVTSGFDNEQFF

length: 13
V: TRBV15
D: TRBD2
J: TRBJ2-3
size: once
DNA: TGTGCCACCAGCCCCGGGGGGGACAATGAGCAGTATTTT
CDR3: CATSPGGDNEQYF

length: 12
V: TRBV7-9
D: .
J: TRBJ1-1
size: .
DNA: TGTGCCAGCAGCCTCGGCGGAGCGAACGCTTTCTTT
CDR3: CASSLGGANAFF

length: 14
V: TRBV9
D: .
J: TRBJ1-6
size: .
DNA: TGTGCCAGCAGCGTAGACTGGGGGTCTTCACCCCTCCACTTT
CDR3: CASSVDWGSSPLHF

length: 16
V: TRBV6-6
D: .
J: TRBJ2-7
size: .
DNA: TGTGCCAGCAGCCCCGGACCCCCATTTCAGCACTACGAGCAGTACTTC
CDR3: CASSPGPPFQHYEQYF

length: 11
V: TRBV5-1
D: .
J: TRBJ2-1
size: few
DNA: TGTGCCAGCAGCTTATCGAATGAGCAGTTCTTC
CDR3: CASSLSNEQFF

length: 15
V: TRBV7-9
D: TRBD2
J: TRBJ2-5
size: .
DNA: TGTGCCAGCAGCTCAAGTCTGGGGAGGGGAGAGACCCAGTACTTC
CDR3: CASSSSLGRGETQYF

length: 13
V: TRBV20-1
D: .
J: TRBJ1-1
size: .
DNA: TGCAGTGCGACGGGAGGGAAGGCTACTGAAGCTTTCTTT
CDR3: CSATGGKATEAFF

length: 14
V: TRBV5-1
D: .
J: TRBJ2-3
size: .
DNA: TGCGCCAGCAGCTTGGATAGTTTTGCAGATACGCAGTATTTT
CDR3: CASSLDSFADTQYF

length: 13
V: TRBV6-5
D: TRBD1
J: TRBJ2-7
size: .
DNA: TGTGCCAGCAGTCCCGGGACAGGGGGCGAGCAGTACTTC
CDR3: CASSPGTGGEQYF

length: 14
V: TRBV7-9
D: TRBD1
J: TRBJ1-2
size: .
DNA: TGTGCCAGCAGCTTGGATGGGACAGGGTACGGCTACACCTTC
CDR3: CASSLDGTGYGYTF

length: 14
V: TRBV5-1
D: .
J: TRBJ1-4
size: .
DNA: TGCGCCAGCAGTGAGGTCACAACTAATGAAAAACTGTTTTTT
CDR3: CASSEVTTNEKLFF

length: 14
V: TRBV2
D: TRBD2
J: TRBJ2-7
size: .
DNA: TGTGCCAGCAGGTTGATAGCGGGAGGGGGCGAGCAGTACTTC
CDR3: CASRLIAGGGEQYF

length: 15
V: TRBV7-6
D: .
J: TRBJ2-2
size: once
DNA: TGTGCCAGCAGCTTAGGTTCAGGGAGAACCGGGGAGCTGTTTTTT
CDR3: CASSLGSGRTGELFF

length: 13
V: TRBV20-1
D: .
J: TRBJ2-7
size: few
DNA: TGCAGTGCTACCGACAGGTACGGGGCCGAGCAGTACTTC
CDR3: CSATDRYGAEQYF

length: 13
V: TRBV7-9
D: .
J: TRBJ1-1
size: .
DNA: TGTGCCAGCAGCTTAGACCTGAACACTGAAGCTTTCTTT
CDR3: CASSLDLNTEAFF

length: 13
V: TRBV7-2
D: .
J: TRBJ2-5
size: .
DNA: TGTGCCAGCAGCTTAGCGTATTCAGAGACCCAGTACTTC
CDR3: CASSLAYSETQYF

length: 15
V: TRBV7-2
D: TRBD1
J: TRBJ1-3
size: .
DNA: TGTGCCAGCAGCGGACAGGGTACGTCTGGAAACACCATATATTTT
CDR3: CASSGQGTSGNTIYF

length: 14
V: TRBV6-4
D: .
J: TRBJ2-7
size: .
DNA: TGTGCCAGCACCCACAGGGAGGCCTACAATGAGCAGTACTTC
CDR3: CASTHREAYNEQYF

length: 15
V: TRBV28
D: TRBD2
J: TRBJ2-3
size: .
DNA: TGTGCCAGCAGTTTATTCCGGGACTACACAGATACGCAGTATTTT
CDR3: CASSLFRDYTDTQYF

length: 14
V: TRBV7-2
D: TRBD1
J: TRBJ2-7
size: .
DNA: TGTGCCAGCAGCTCCCTCGGGACAGGGCATGAGCAGTACTTC
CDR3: CASSSLGTGHEQYF

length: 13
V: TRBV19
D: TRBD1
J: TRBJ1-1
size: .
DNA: TGTGCCAGTAGTGCCCTGGACAGGGGGCGAGCTTTCTTT
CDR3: CASSALDRGRAFF

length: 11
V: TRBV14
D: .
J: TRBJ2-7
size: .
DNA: TGTGCCAGCAGCCAGACTGGACAGAGGTACTTC
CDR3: CASSQTGQRYF

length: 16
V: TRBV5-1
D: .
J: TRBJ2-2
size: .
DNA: TGCGCCAGCAGCTTGGTGCCGGGGGCGAACACCGGGGAGCTGTTTTTT
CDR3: CASSLVPGANTGELFF

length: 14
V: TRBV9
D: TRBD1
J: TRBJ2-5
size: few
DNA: TGTGCCAGCAGCGTGGGGACAGGACAAGAGACCCAGTACTTC
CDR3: CASSVGTGQETQYF

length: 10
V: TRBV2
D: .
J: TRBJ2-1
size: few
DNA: TGTGCCAGCAGTGAAAGGTTCCAGTTCTTC
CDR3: CASSERFQFF

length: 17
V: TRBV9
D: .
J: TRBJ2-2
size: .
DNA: TGTGCCAGCAGCGCCCAGGCCCGCATCAAGAACACCGGGGAGCTGTTTTTT
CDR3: CASSAQARIKNTGELFF

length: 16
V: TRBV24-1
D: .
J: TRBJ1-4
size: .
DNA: TGCGCCAGCAGCCAAGCCGCAGGGCCAACTAATGAAAAACTGTTTTTT
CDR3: CASSQAAGPTNEKLFF

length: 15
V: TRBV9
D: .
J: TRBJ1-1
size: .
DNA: TGTGCCAGCAGCGTGTCTCAGGGGCAGGACACTGAAGCTTTCTTT
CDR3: CASSVSQGQDTEAFF

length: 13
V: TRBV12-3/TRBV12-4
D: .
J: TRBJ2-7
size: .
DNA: TGTGCCAGCAGTTACTCAAATGGGGGCGAGCAGTACTTC
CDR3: CASSYSNGGEQYF

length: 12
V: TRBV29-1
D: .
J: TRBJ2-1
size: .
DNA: TGCAGCGTTGTGGGCGTTGCGAATGAGCAGTTCTTC
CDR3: CSVVGVANEQFF

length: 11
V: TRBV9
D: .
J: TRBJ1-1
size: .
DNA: TGTGCCAGCAGCGTGGACGGTGAAGCTTTCTTT
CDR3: CASSVDGEAFF

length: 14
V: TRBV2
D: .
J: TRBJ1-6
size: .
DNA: TGTGCCAGCAGAGGGAGGGGGACTAATTCACCCCTCCACTTT
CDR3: CASRGRGTNSPLHF

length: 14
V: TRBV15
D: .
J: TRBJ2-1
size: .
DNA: TGTGCCACCAGCATAGCAGGGTCTGGGGGTGAGCAGTTCTTC
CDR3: CATSIAGSGGEQFF

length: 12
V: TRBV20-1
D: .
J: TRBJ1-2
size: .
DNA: TGCAGTGTCGTGCAGGACCCCTATGGCTACACCTTC
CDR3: CSVVQDPYGYTF

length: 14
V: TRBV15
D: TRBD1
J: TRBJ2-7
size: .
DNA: TGTGCCACCAGCACAGACAGGGCGGCGAGTGAGCAGTACTTC
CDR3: CATSTDRAASEQYF

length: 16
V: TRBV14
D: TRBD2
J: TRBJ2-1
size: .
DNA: TGTGCCAGCAGCCCAGAACTAGCGGGATTTTACAATGAGCAGTTCTTC
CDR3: CASSPELAGFYNEQFF

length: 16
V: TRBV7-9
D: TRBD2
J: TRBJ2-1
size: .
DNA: TGTGCCAGCAGCTCTTCGAGCGGGAGGGCATACAATGAGCAGTTCTTC
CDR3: CASSSSSGRAYNEQFF

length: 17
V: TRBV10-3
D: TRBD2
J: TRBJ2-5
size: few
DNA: TGTGCCATCAGTGAGACCGGGACTAGCGGGGGGGGAGGGACCCAGTACTTC
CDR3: CAISETGTSGGGGTQYF

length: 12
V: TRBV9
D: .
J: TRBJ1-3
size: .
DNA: TGTGCCAGCAGCGACCCGGGAAACACCATATATTTT
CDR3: CASSDPGNTIYF

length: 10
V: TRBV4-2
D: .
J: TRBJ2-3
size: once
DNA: TGTGCCAGCAGCCAAGATACGCAGTATTTT
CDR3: CASSQDTQYF

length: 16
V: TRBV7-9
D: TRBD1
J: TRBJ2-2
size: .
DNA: TGTGCCAGCAGCTTAATGGGACAGCCAAACACCGGGGAGCTGTTTTTT
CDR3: CASSLMGQPNTGELFF

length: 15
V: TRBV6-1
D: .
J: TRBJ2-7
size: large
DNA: TGTGCCAGCAGTGTCGGCGAGGGGAGCTCCTACGAGCAGTACTTC
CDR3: CASSVGEGSSYEQYF

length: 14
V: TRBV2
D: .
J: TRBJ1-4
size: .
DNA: TGTGCCAGCAGTACTCCGGGACTGGCTGAAAAACTGTTTTTT
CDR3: CASSTPGLAEKLFF

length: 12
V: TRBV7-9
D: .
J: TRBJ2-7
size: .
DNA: TGTGCCAGCAGCTTAACAGTCCAGGAGCAGTACTTC
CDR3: CASSLTVQEQYF

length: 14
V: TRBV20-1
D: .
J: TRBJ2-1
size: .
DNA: TGCAGTGCTAGACCCAGGCAGGGGAGATATGAGCAGTTCTTC
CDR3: CSARPRQGRYEQFF

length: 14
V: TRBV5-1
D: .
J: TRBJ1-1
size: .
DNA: TGTGCCAGTAGTATTGAGGGGGGTAGGACTGAAGCTTTCTTT
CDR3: CASSIEGGRTEAFF

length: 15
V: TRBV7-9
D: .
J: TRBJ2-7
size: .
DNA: TGTGCCAGCAGCTTAGGGACGGGCCCCTCCTACGAGCAGTACTTC
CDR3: CASSLGTGPSYEQYF

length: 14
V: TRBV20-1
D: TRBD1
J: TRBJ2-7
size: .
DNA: TGCAGTGCTCCCCTCCCGGGACAGGGCTACGAGCAGTACTTC
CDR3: CSAPLPGQGYEQYF

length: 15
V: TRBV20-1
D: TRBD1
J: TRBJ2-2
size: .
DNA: TGCAGTGCTAGAGATCGGCAGGGGGCGGACGGGGAGCTGTTTTTT
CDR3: CSARDRQGADGELFF